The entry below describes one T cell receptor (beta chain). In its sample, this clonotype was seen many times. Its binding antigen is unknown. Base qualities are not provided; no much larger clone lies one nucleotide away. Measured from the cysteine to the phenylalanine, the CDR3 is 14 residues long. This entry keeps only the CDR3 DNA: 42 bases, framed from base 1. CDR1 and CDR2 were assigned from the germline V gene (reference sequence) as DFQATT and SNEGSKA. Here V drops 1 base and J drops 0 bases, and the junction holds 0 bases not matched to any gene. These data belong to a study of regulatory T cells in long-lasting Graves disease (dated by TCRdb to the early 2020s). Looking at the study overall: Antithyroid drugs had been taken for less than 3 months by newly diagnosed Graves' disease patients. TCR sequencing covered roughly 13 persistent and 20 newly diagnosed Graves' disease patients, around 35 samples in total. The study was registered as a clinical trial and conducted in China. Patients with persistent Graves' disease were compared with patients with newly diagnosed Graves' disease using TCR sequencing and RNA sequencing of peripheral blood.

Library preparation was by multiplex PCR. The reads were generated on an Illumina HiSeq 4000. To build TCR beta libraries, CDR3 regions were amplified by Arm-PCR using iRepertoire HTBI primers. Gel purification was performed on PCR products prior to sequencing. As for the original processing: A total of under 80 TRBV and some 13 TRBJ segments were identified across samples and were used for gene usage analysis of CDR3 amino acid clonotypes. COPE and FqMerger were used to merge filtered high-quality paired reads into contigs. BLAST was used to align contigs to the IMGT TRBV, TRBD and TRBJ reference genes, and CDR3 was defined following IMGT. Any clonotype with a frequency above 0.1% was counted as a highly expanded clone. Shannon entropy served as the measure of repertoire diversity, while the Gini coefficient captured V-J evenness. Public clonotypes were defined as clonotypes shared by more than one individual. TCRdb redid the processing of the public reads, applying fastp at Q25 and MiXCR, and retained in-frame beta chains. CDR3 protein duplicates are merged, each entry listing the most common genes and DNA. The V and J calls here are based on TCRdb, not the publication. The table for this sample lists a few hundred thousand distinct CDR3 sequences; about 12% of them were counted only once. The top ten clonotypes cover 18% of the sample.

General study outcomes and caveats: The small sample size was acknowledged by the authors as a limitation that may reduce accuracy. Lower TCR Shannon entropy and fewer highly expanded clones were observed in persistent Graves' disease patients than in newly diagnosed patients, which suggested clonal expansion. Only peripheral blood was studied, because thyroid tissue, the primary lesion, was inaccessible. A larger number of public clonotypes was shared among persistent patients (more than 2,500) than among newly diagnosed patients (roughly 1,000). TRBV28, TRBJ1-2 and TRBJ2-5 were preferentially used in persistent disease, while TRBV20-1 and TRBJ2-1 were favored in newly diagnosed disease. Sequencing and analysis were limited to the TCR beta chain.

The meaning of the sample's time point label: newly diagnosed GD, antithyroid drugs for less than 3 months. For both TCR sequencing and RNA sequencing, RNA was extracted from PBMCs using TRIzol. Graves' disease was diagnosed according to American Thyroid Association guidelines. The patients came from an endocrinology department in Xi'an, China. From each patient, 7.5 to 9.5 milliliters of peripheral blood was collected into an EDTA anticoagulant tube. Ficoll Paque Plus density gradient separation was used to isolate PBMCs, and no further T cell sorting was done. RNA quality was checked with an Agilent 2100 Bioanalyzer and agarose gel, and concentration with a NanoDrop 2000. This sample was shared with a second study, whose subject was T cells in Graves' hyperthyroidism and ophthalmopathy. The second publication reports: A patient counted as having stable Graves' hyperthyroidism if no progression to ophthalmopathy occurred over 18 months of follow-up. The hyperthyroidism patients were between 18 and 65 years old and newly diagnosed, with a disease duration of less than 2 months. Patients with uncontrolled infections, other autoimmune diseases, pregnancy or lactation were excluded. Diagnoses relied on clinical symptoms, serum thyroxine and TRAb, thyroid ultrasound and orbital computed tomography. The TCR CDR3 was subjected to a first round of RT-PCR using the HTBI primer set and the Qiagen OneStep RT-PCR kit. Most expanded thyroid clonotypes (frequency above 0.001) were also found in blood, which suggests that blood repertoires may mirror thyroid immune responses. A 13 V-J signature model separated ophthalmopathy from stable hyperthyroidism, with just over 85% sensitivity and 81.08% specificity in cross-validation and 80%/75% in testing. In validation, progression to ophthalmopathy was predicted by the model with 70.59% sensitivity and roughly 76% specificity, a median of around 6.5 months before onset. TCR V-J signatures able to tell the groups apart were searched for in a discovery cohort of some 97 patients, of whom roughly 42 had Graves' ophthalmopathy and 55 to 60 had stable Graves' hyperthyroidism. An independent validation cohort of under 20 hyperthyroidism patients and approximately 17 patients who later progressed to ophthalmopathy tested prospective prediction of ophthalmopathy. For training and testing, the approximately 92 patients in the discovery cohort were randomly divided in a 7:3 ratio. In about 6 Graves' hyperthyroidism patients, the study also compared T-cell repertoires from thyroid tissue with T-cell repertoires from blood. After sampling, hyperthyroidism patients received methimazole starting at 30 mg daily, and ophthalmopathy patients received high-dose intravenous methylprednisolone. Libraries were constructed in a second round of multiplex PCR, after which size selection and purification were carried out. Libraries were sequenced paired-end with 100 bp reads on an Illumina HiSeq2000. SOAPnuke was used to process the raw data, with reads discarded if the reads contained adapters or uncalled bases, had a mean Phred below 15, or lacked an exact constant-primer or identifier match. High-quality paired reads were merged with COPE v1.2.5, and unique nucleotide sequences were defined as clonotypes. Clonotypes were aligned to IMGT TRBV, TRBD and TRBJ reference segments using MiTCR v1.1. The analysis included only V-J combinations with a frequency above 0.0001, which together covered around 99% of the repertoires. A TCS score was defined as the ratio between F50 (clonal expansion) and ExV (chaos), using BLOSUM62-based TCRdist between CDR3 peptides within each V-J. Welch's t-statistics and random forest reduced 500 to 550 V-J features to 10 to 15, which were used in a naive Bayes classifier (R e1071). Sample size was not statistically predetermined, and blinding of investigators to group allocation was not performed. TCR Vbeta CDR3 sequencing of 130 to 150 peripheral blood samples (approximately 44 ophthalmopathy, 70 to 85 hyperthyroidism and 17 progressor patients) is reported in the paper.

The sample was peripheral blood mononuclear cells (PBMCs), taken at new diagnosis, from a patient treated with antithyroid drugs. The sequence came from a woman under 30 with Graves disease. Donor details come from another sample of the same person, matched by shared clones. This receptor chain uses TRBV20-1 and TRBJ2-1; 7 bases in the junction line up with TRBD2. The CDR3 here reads CSARASGSYNEQFF. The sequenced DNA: TGCAGTGCTAGAGCTAGCGGCTCCTACAATGAGCAGTTCTTC.